The next 26 T cell receptor beta chains were all read from a single sample in a study of blood T cell repertoires in COVID-19. Clones were read by immunoSEQ multiplex PCR, and TCRdb kept only the in-frame ones, dropping some. The table has roughly 74,000 clones, about 83% seen once. Sequenced material: peripheral blood. The source of these receptors is a man between 65 and 85 years old with acute or convalescent COVID-19.

J is TRBJ2-1 and V is TRBV29-1, with D uncertain. Germline CDR1 is SQVTM and CDR2 is ANQGSEA. V dropped 3 bases and J dropped 5 bases, with 8 bases sitting between them. CDR3 length: 12 residues. CDR3 sequence reads: CSVDRHHNEQFF. As DNA, the CDR3 is TGCAGCGTTGATAGACACCACAATGAGCAGTTCTTC.

The chain is built from TRBV2 and TRBJ1-2; possibly TRBD1 for D (6 bases). Germline V gene lookup returns CDR1 SNHLY and CDR2 FYNNEI. CDR3 size: 14 residues. Trimming took 2 bases from V and 4 from J, leaving 11 bases between them. The CDR3 loop is CASSESAGVYGYTF. The CDR3, as DNA: TGTGCCAGCAGTGAATCGGCAGGGGTCTATGGCTACACCTTC.

The V call is TRBV5-8, the J call TRBJ2-5; D gene uncertain. The CDR3 spans 14 residues. V gave up 4 bases and J gave up 2 bases, with 12 bases separating them. Germline V gene lookup returns CDR1 SGHTS and CDR2 YDEGEE. CDR3 sequence reads: CASSQPTRQETQYF. The CDR3 nucleotides read TGTGCCAGCAGCCAACCCACTCGGCAAGAGACCCAGTACTTC.

The chain uses TRBV6-6 and TRBJ1-6, with D tentatively TRBD1 (5 bases). Germline V gene lookup returns CDR1 MNHNY and CDR2 SVGAGI (reference sequence). The germline V and J ends were trimmed by 6 bases and 9 bases, with 18 bases remaining between them. This CDR3 spans 15 amino acids. The CDR3 DNA reads as TGTGCCAGCAGCAGTAGGGGAGGGGACGCTTCACCCCTCCACTTT. This encodes CASSSRGGDASPLHF.

The chain employs TRBV9 and TRBJ2-3; D is unresolved. The CDR3 is made up of 13 amino acids. Germline CDR1 and CDR2: SGDLS and YYNGEE. V was shortened by 4 bases and J by 5 bases, with 11 bases between the two germline ends. The DNA of the CDR3 is TGTGCCAGCAGCACCTTGACTGGAGATACGCAGTATTTT. Protein sequence: CASSTLTGDTQYF.

The rearrangement joins TRBV18 to TRBJ2-1, with a tentative D call TRBD2 (6 bases). Germline V CDR1 and CDR2: KGHSH, LQKENI. Trimming took 11 bases from V and 5 from J, leaving 16 bases between them. This CDR3 has 13 residues. The CDR3 reads CAAGRGLDNEQFF. CDR3 sequence (DNA): TGTGCCGCGGGTAGGGGACTTGACAATGAGCAGTTCTTC.

In this sample, this clone turned up once. This rearrangement joins TRBV6-1 to TRBJ2-6, with a tentative D call TRBD1 (5 bases). V was cut by 2 bases and J by 1 base, with 21 bases left in between. The CDR3 runs to 20 residues. Per germline, CDR1 MNHNS and CDR2 SASEGT. The CDR3, as DNA: TGTGCCAGCAGTGAACGGGTTGGTGGCAGGGTAGTTTCTGGGGCCAACGTCCTGACTTTC. Encoded protein: CASSERVGGRVVSGANVLTF.

The chain has TRBV6-5 and TRBJ2-7; D not resolved. CDR3 length equals 12 residues. Germline V gene lookup returns CDR1 MNHEY and CDR2 SVGAGI. V gave up 5 bases and J gave up 0 bases, with 5 bases separating them. In DNA form, the CDR3 reads TGTGCCAGCAGTCTAGTCTCCTACGAGCAGTACTTC. It yields the protein CASSLVSYEQYF.

This chain links TRBV6-4 with TRBJ1-1, with TRBD1 matching 10 bases. Per germline, CDR1 MRHNA and CDR2 SNTAGT. This CDR3 has 14 amino acids. V lost 3 bases, J lost 11 bases, and 9 bases stayed unmatched. This chain's CDR3 is CASSEGQGSLKAFF. CDR3 in DNA: TGTGCCAGCAGTGAGGGACAGGGGTCACTGAAGGCTTTCTTT.

V is TRBV3-1 (or the pseudogene TRBV3-2) and J is TRBJ1-4; the D is unclear. Germline V gene data show CDR1 as LGHDT and CDR2 as YNNKEL (reference sequence). This CDR3 contains 12 residues. V lost 2 bases and J 10 bases, leaving 8 bases between the germline ends. The CDR3 region is CASSQNGGKLFF. The CDR3 DNA reads as TGTGCCAGCAGCCAAAACGGCGGAAAACTGTTTTTT.

The chain links TRBV7-8 to TRBJ1-2; unclear D gene. This CDR3 has 13 residues. Per germline, CDR1 SGHVS and CDR2 FQNEAQ. V lost 1 base, J lost 8 bases, and 11 bases lay in between. CDR3: CASSLEGAGGYTF. CDR3 coding DNA: TGTGCCAGCAGCTTAGAGGGTGCGGGAGGCTACACCTTC. The full variable domain, completed using reference TRBV7-8 and TRBJ1-2, is GAGVSQSPRYKVAKRGQDVALRCDPISGHVSLFWYQQALGQGPEFLTYFQNEAQLDKSGLPSDRFFAERPEGSVSTLKIQRTQQEDSAVYLCASSLEGAGGYTFGSGTRLTVV.

This chain connects TRBV7-8 to TRBJ2-7; 14 bases fit TRBD2. The CDR3 is 14 residues long. Germline V gene sequence: CDR1 SGHVS, CDR2 FQNEAQ. The V gene end was trimmed by 4 bases and the J gene end by 7 bases; junction bases not matched to a gene: 3. The CDR3 is CASSSGLAGVEQYF. DNA for the CDR3: TGTGCCAGCAGCTCGGGACTAGCGGGAGTGGAGCAGTACTTC.

The rearrangement uses TRBV3-1 (or the pseudogene TRBV3-2) and TRBJ2-7, with 7 bases matching TRBD1. V shed 0 bases and J 4 bases; nucleotides not matched to a gene: 9. The CDR3 consists of 16 residues. Germline loops: CDR1 LGHDT, CDR2 YNNKEL (reference sequence). The CDR3 loop is CASSQEGGMVGYEQYF. The CDR3 DNA reads as TGTGCCAGCAGCCAAGAAGGGGGCATGGTTGGGTACGAGCAGTACTTC.

This rearrangement joins TRBV5-4 to TRBJ2-5, with D possibly TRBD1 on 5 matching bases. The CDR3 runs to 14 residues. CDR1 SGHNT and CDR2 YYREEE come from the germline V gene (reference sequence). The V end lost 0 bases, the J end lost 7 bases, and 13 bases lay between the germline ends. The CDR3 nucleotides read TGTGCCAGCAGCTTGGCCGACAGTGGGTGGACCCAGTACTTC. Translation gives CASSLADSGWTQYF.

This rearrangement joins TRBV5-1 to TRBJ1-5; D gene uncertain. CDR1 is SGHRS and CDR2 is YFSETQ in the germline V gene. The CDR3 sequence is 20 residues long. The ends were cut back, 0 bases at V and 4 bases at J, with 26 bases in the middle. CDR3 protein: CASSLEPRASGLLGNQPQHF. Here the CDR3 DNA reads TGCGCCAGCAGCTTGGAACCCCGGGCATCGGGGTTGTTAGGGAATCAGCCCCAGCATTTT.

The chain links TRBV18 to TRBJ1-1, with 7 bases fitting TRBD1. The CDR3 contains 13 residues. J gave up 1 base and V 6 bases, and 2 bases lay outside the gene matches. Looked up from germline, CDR1 is KGHSH and CDR2 is LQKENI. The CDR3 spells CASSTGPNTEAFF. In DNA form, the CDR3 reads TGTGCCAGCTCGACAGGGCCGAACACTGAAGCTTTCTTT.

The genes are TRBV24-1 and TRBJ2-1; TRBD2 matches 13 bases. This CDR3 is 17 amino acids long. The germline gives CDR1 KGHDR, CDR2 SFDVKD. Germline trimming cut 2 bases from V and 6 bases from J; bases unmatched to any gene: 6. Written as DNA, the CDR3 is TGTGCCACCAGTGATTGGACTAGCGGGAGTCAGCTCAATGAGCAGTTCTTC. Translating gives CATSDWTSGSQLNEQFF.

The chain couples TRBV6-5 to TRBJ2-5, with 7 bases identical to TRBD2. Germline loops: CDR1 MNHEY, CDR2 SVGAGI. The V gene end was trimmed by 8 bases and the J gene end by 3 bases; junction bases not matched to a gene: 6. CDR3 length equals 13 residues. Here the CDR3 reads CASSGGVKETQYF. The CDR3 nucleotides are TGTGCCAGCTCGGGAGGAGTCAAAGAGACCCAGTACTTC.

V usage is TRBV18 and J usage is TRBJ1-4; TRBD1 might be the D (5 bases). The CDR3 totals 15 residues. Germline V gives CDR1 KGHSH, CDR2 LQKENI. V was cut by 6 bases and J by 8 bases, with 19 bases left in between. CDR3 sequence reads: CASSQFDRAWEKLFF. The CDR3 nucleotides read TGTGCCAGCTCTCAATTCGACAGAGCTTGGGAAAAACTGTTTTTT.

The chain combines TRBV10-3 with TRBJ2-7, with D tentatively TRBD1 (6 bases). This CDR3 has 15 amino acids. CDR1 ENHRY and CDR2 SYGVKD come from the germline V gene. V lost 7 bases, J lost 7 bases, and 23 bases lay in between. For the CDR3, the DNA is TGTGCCATCAACCGGGACATCGGCACCCTAACGGAGCAGTACTTC. This translates into CAINRDIGTLTEQYF.

The chain uses TRBV7-9 and TRBJ2-1, with 10 positions matching TRBD2. This CDR3 contains 16 residues. After removal of 2 bases from V and 3 bases from J, the junction contained 4 bases not matched to a gene. CDR1 is SEHNR, CDR2 FQNEAQ, per germline (reference sequence). The chain's CDR3 is CASSLWGTSDYNEQFF. DNA of the CDR3: TGTGCCAGCAGCTTATGGGGGACTAGCGACTACAATGAGCAGTTCTTC.

V and J are TRBV9 and TRBJ2-1, with 8 bases lining up with TRBD2. V lost 4 bases to trimming and J lost 5 bases; unmatched junction nucleotides: 11. The CDR3 extends over 16 amino acids. Germline CDR1 is SGDLS and CDR2 is YYNGEE. The CDR3 region is CASSHPGVAGNNEQFF. CDR3 DNA: TGTGCCAGCAGCCATCCTGGGGTAGCGGGGAACAATGAGCAGTTCTTC. The complete variable domain, with remaining parts taken from reference TRBV9 and TRBJ2-1, reads DSGVTQTPKHLITATGQRVTLRCSPRSGDLSVYWYQQSLDQGLQFLIQYYNGEERAKGNILERFSAQQFPDLHSELNLSSLELGDSALYFCASSHPGVAGNNEQFFGPGTRLTVL.

The chain joins TRBV5-6 to TRBJ1-4, with 7 bases identical to TRBD1. Germline V gene sequence: CDR1 SGHDT, CDR2 YYEEEE. The CDR3 has 14 amino acids. Losses at the gene ends were 3 bases for V and 5 bases for J; bases not matched to a gene: 4. As DNA, the CDR3 is TGTGCCAGCAGCTCGGACAGGAGAAATGAAAAACTGTTTTTT. Translating gives CASSSDRRNEKLFF.

The CDR3 region is CASSILLLTEAFF. The CDR3 DNA sequence: TGTGCCAGTAGTATCCTACTATTAACTGAAGCTTTCTTT. This chain joins TRBV19 and TRBJ1-1, with unresolved D. V was cut by 3 bases and J by 5 bases, with 10 bases left in between. This CDR3 has 13 residues. Germline-derived CDR1 and CDR2 are LNHDA and SQIVND (reference sequence).

The sample holds a few counts of this clone. The chain has TRBV12-3 or TRBV12-4 and TRBJ1-1; no clear D gene. The CDR3 contains 13 residues. The V gene lost 2 bases and the J gene lost 4 bases, with 8 bases spanning the gap. CDR3 nucleotides: TGTGCCAGCAGTTTAACAACAGTCACTGAAGCTTTCTTT. This codes for CASSLTTVTEAFF.

This clone appeared a few times. The chain links TRBV7-9 to TRBJ2-1; 9 nucleotides match TRBD2. V lost 1 base, J lost 6 bases, and 7 bases stayed unmatched. The CDR3 sequence is 16 residues long. Germline V gene data show CDR1 as SEHNR and CDR2 as FQNEAQ (reference sequence). The CDR3 bases are TGTGCCAGCAGCTTAGTGGGGGCGGGAGGGCGCAATGAGCAGTTCTTC. This translates into CASSLVGAGGRNEQFF. The full variable domain, completed using reference TRBV7-9 and TRBJ2-1, is DTGVSQNPRHKITKRGQNVTFRCDPISEHNRLYWYRQTLGQGPEFLTYFQNEAQLEKSRLLSDRFSAERPKGSFSTLEIQRTEQGDSAMYLCASSLVGAGGRNEQFFGPGTRLTVL.